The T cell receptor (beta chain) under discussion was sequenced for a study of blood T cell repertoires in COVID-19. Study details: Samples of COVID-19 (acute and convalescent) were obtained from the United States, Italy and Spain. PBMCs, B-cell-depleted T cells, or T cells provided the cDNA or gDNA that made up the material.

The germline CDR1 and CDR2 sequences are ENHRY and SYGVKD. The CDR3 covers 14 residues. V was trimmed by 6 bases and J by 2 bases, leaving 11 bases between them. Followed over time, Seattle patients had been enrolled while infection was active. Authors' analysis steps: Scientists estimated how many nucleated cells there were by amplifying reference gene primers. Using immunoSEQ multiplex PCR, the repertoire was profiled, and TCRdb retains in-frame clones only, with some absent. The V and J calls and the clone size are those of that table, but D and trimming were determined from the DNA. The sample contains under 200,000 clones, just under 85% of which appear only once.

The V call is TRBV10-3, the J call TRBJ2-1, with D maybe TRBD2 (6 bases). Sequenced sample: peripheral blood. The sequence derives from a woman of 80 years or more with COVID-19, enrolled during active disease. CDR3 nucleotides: TGTGCCATCAGCCCGGAGGGCCCCTACAATGAGCAGTTCTTC. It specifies CAISPEGPYNEQFF.